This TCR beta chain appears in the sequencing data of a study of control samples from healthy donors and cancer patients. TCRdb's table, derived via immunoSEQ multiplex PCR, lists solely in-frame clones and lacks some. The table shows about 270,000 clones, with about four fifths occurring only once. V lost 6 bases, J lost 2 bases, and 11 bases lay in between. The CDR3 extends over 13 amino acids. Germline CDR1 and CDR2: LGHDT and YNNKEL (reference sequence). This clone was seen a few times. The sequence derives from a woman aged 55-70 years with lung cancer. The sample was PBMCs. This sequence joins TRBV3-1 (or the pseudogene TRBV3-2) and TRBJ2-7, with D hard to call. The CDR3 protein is CASSITSTYEQYF. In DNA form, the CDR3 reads TGTGCCAGCAGTATAACCTCAACCTACGAGCAGTACTTC.